The clone carrying this T cell receptor (beta chain) was recorded a few times. No antigen is known for it. The data were taken from a study of T cells after yellow fever vaccination. Study information: Fractions low in cell number were prepared with SMART-Seq v4 Ultra Low Input.

Study-level points and caveats: Reappearance after the booster was seen for most primary-vaccination clones, at 95% to 97% CD4 and more than 80% CD8. Contaminants from the bulk population, in the form of abundant clonotypes, could be found in FACS-sorted repertoires.

From the 5' RACE reads, TCRdb called clonotypes with MiXCR, one entry per CDR3 protein. The sample has 140,000 to 150,000 distinct CDR3 sequences; roughly 6.7% are singletons. This TCR came from a young man who received the YFV17D yellow fever vaccine. The sample consisted of CD4+ T cells sorted from PBMCs, taken 10 days after the yellow fever booster vaccination.

The chain's CDR3 is CASSIRTHLEAPPRETQYF. CDR3 bases: TGTGCCAGTAGTATCCGCACGCACCTAGAGGCGCCCCCCCGGGAGACCCAGTACTTC. The rearrangement uses TRBV19 and TRBJ2-5; no clear D gene. Germline values: CDR1 LNHDA, CDR2 SQIVND (reference sequence). This CDR3 is built from 19 residues. Trimming cost V 3 bases and J 5 bases, with 28 bases left between them.